The 27 T cell receptor beta chains given below trace back to one sample, sequenced in a study of blood T cell repertoires in COVID-19. Profiling relied on immunoSEQ multiplex PCR, and the TCRdb table lists in-frame clones only, not all of them. The sample has under 250,000 clones, 86% seen once. Sequencing was done on a sample of peripheral blood. The receptors were gathered from a woman aged 55-70 years who had recovered from COVID-19.

DNA for the CDR3: TGTGCCAGCAGCCTCGGGACAGGGGTAGCGGGGAGCTCCTACGAGCAGTACTTC. This sequence encodes CASSLGTGVAGSSYEQYF. V usage is TRBV7-9 and J usage is TRBJ2-7; 10 positions match TRBD1. CDR3 length: 18 amino acids. The ends lost 5 bases at V and 0 bases at J; junction bases unmatched: 13. The germline V gene encodes CDR1 SEHNR and CDR2 FQNEAQ (reference sequence).

This chain connects TRBV7-2 to TRBJ1-1; 7 bases fit TRBD1. The germline CDR1 and CDR2 sequences are SGHTA and FQGNSA. The CDR3 is made up of 14 amino acids. V lost 6 bases and J lost 1; bases outside the gene matches: 5. The CDR3 loop reads CASRPQGENTEAFF. CDR3 nucleotide sequence: TGTGCCAGCAGGCCTCAGGGGGAGAACACTGAAGCTTTCTTT.

The gene calls are TRBV28 and TRBJ2-7; 9 bases match TRBD2. The V gene's germline CDR1 is MDHEN and CDR2 SYDVKM. This CDR3 is 15 amino acids long. With 7 bases clipped from V and 1 base from J, the junction kept 8 bases outside the gene matches. CDR3 DNA: TGTGCCAGCAAGGTCTCTAGCGGGGCATCCTACGAGCAGTACTTC. Amino acids: CASKVSSGASYEQYF. Looking up the rest from reference TRBV28 and TRBJ2-7 gives the full variable domain: DVKVTQSSRYLVKRTGEKVFLECVQDMDHENMFWYRQDPGLGLRLIYFSYDVKMKEKGDIPEGYSVSREKKERFSLILESASTNQTSMYLCASKVSSGASYEQYFGPGTRLTVT.

CDR3 in DNA: TGTGCCAGCAGTGACGGCAGGGAAACCGGGGAGCTGTTTTTT. It translates to CASSDGRETGELFF. This chain uses TRBV6-1 with TRBJ2-2; D is possibly TRBD1 (5 bases). Germline V gene data show CDR1 as MNHNS and CDR2 as SASEGT. V dropped 3 bases and J dropped 5 bases, with 10 bases sitting between them. CDR3 length: 14 residues.

The chain has TRBV7-8 and TRBJ2-2; 7 nucleotides match TRBD1. This CDR3 is 14 amino acids long. CDR1 SGHVS and CDR2 FQNEAQ come from the germline V gene. The junction had 3 bases not matched to a gene; V was cut back by 6 bases and J by 2 bases. The CDR3 nucleotides read TGTGCCAGCAGTTGGGACAGTAACACCGGGGAGCTGTTTTTT. Its protein is CASSWDSNTGELFF.

The rearrangement uses TRBV6-2 or TRBV6-3 and TRBJ2-2; unclear D gene. Trimming took off 6 bases at V and 7 bases at J, with 9 bases between the two ends. The CDR3 runs 12 residues. Germline CDR1 reads MNHEY; CDR2 reads SVGEGT. CDR3 coding DNA: TGTGCCAGCAGCCCCAGTAACGGGGAGCTGTTTTTT. Its translation is CASSPSNGELFF.

This clone was counted only a few times. This chain joins TRBV10-3 and TRBJ1-2; D is perhaps TRBD1 (6 bases). The CDR3 is 16 residues long. The V end lost 4 bases, the J end lost 3 bases, and 18 bases lay between the germline ends. Germline V gene sequence: CDR1 ENHRY, CDR2 SYGVKD. The CDR3 coding sequence is TGTGCCATCAGTGGGGTCAAAGGGGGGGACGACTATGGCTACACCTTC. It codes for CAISGVKGGDDYGYTF.

The chain recombines TRBV19 with TRBJ2-3; possible D gene TRBD1, 5 bases. Looked up from germline, CDR1 is LNHDA and CDR2 is SQIVND (reference sequence). V was clipped by 6 bases and J by 7 bases, with 20 bases between them. CDR3 length: 15 amino acids. CDR3 nucleotide sequence: TGTGCCAGTAGGAACACCGGGCGAAGGGGCCATACGCAGTATTTT. Translation gives CASRNTGRRGHTQYF. The variable domain in full, with the rest retrieved from reference TRBV19 and TRBJ2-3, is DGGITQSPKYLFRKEGQNVTLSCEQNLNHDAMYWYRQDPGQGLRLIYYSQIVNDFQKGDIAEGYSVSREKKESFPLTVTSAQKNPTAFYLCASRNTGRRGHTQYFGPGTRLTVL.

The chain links TRBV5-1 to TRBJ1-3; D is perhaps TRBD1 (6 bases). The ends were cut back, 4 bases at V and 0 bases at J, with 11 bases in the middle. The CDR3 length is 15 residues. In germline, CDR1 is SGHRS, CDR2 YFSETQ. The CDR3 coding sequence is TGCGCCAGCAGCAAGGGGGAGCTCTCTGGAAACACCATATATTTT. Amino acid sequence: CASSKGELSGNTIYF.

This clone has only one observation. V gene TRBV27 combines with J gene TRBJ1-2; D is ambiguous. Germline V gene data show CDR1 as MNHEY and CDR2 as SMNVEV (reference sequence). V was clipped by 7 bases and J by 0 bases, with 21 bases between them. CDR3 length: 17 residues. The CDR3 region is CASTPGNLLTTNYGYTF. The DNA of the CDR3 is TGTGCCAGCACCCCCGGGAACCTATTGACAACTAACTATGGCTACACCTTC.

The V gene is TRBV7-2, the J gene TRBJ2-2, with 7 bases aligning to TRBD1. Germline-derived CDR1 and CDR2 are SGHTA and FQGNSA. The CDR3 consists of 14 residues. V lost 1 base and J lost 6; bases outside the gene matches: 2. The CDR3 spells CASSLDRGPGELFF. The CDR3 nucleotides are TGTGCCAGCAGCTTAGACAGGGGTCCCGGGGAGCTGTTTTTT.

This chain links TRBV5-1 with TRBJ2-7; D possibly corresponds to TRBD2 (6 bases). Germline CDR1 reads SGHRS; CDR2 reads YFSETQ. CDR3 size: 15 residues. Trimming took off 3 bases at V and 3 bases at J, with 16 bases between the two ends. The CDR3 protein is CASSYRDSLIYEQYF. Here the CDR3 DNA reads TGCGCCAGCAGCTACCGGGACTCCCTTATCTACGAGCAGTACTTC.

This chain connects TRBV5-1 to TRBJ1-1; 7 bases map to TRBD1. The CDR3 totals 15 residues. Trimming cost V 2 bases and J 6 bases; bases outside gene matches: 10. CDR1 is SGHRS, CDR2 YFSETQ, per germline. CDR3 nucleotides: TGCGCCAGCAGCTTAGACAGGGTAAGGGTCCCTGAAGCTTTCTTT. Residues: CASSLDRVRVPEAFF.

The chain recombines TRBV11-3 with TRBJ2-1, with D perhaps matching TRBD1 (6 bases). The CDR3 contains 15 residues. Germline V gene lookup returns CDR1 SGHNT and CDR2 YENEEA. V lost 1 base and J lost 2, with 9 bases in between. The CDR3 region has the DNA TGTGCCAGCAGCTTAGGGGCAGGGGCCTACAATGAGCAGTTCTTC. It translates to CASSLGAGAYNEQFF.

A remark on this clone: This sample also contains other DNA sequences that code for the same CDR3. The CDR3: CASSLTVNTEAFF. Written as DNA, the CDR3 is TGTGCCAGCAGCTTAACGGTGAACACTGAAGCTTTCTTT. V usage is TRBV11-2 and J usage is TRBJ1-1; no firm D call. Deletions cut 2 bases from V and 0 bases from J, with 4 bases between. The CDR3 covers 13 residues. Germline CDR1 SGHAT, CDR2 FQNNGV.

This clone appeared a few times. The chain is built from TRBV7-9 and TRBJ2-5; tentatively, D is TRBD1 (5 bases). Germline CDR1 SEHNR, CDR2 FQNEAQ (reference sequence). This CDR3 comprises 14 residues. The V end lost 2 bases, the J end lost 5 bases, and 12 bases lay between the germline ends. The CDR3 here is CASSLPGAVETQYF. In DNA form, the CDR3 reads TGTGCCAGCAGCTTACCTGGGGCGGTGGAGACCCAGTACTTC. The full variable domain, its missing parts supplied by reference TRBV7-9 and TRBJ2-5, is DTGVSQNPRHKITKRGQNVTFRCDPISEHNRLYWYRQTLGQGPEFLTYFQNEAQLEKSRLLSDRFSAERPKGSFSTLEIQRTEQGDSAMYLCASSLPGAVETQYFGPGTRLLVL.

The chain is built from TRBV5-1 and TRBJ1-4; D is perhaps TRBD1 (6 bases). The V and J ends lost 2 bases and 5 bases respectively, with 13 bases between them. The germline V gene has CDR1 SGHRS and CDR2 YFSETQ. The CDR3 spans 15 residues. The CDR3 DNA is TGCGCCAGCAGCTTAACGCGCAGGGGAAATGAAAAACTGTTTTTT. Encoded protein: CASSLTRRGNEKLFF.

The V gene is TRBV19, the J gene TRBJ1-1; unclear D gene. With 4 bases removed from V and 8 bases from J, the gap between germline ends came to 14 bases. The V gene's germline CDR1 is LNHDA and CDR2 SQIVND (reference sequence). The CDR3 consists of 13 residues. CDR3 amino acids: CASSTRELREAFF. The CDR3 DNA is TGTGCCAGTAGTACCCGGGAGTTGAGGGAAGCTTTCTTT.

V and J are TRBV2 and TRBJ1-6; no reliable D call. Looked up from germline, CDR1 is SNHLY and CDR2 is FYNNEI. V gave up 4 bases and J gave up 5 bases, with 3 bases separating them. The CDR3 is 12 amino acids. CDR3 nucleotide sequence: TGTGCCAGCAGTGGAGATAATTCACCCCTCCACTTT. This codes for CASSGDNSPLHF. The whole variable domain, remainder taken from reference TRBV2 and TRBJ1-6, is EPEVTQTPSHQVTQMGQEVILRCVPISNHLYFYWYRQILGQKVEFLVSFYNNEISEKSEIFDDQFSVERPDGSNFTLKIRSTKLEDSAMYFCASSGDNSPLHFGNGTRLTVT.

This chain connects TRBV28 to TRBJ2-2; D is ambiguous. CDR1 is MDHEN, CDR2 SYDVKM, per germline. With 4 bases removed from V and 7 bases from J, the gap between germline ends came to 4 bases. The CDR3 consists of 11 residues. The CDR3 nucleotides read TGTGCCAGCAGTTCCCGCGGGGAGCTGTTTTTT. It translates to CASSSRGELFF.

The chain uses TRBV5-1 and TRBJ2-7; maybe TRBD2 (6 bases). The CDR3 contains 14 residues. V gave up 1 base and J gave up 0 bases, with 8 bases separating them. Looked up from germline, CDR1 is SGHRS and CDR2 is YFSETQ. DNA of the CDR3: TGCGCCAGCAGCTTGCGGGGGATCTCCTACGAGCAGTACTTC. Protein sequence: CASSLRGISYEQYF.

V usage is TRBV19 and J usage is TRBJ1-2; 10 bases map to TRBD1. Germline values: CDR1 LNHDA, CDR2 SQIVND (reference sequence). This CDR3 spans 17 amino acids. The ends lost 4 bases at V and 5 bases at J; junction bases unmatched: 13. The CDR3 here is CASSRRTGGRTGYGYTF. CDR3 bases: TGTGCCAGTAGTAGACGGACAGGGGGGCGGACCGGTTATGGCTACACCTTC.

The chain links TRBV2 to TRBJ2-7, with a tentative D call TRBD1 (6 bases). The germline CDR1 and CDR2 sequences are SNHLY and FYNNEI. This CDR3 has 14 amino acids. V shed 4 bases and J shed 2 bases, with 12 bases lying between them. CDR3 sequence reads: CASSAGVAPYEQYF. The CDR3 bases are TGTGCCAGCAGTGCAGGGGTCGCCCCCTACGAGCAGTACTTC.

The chain employs TRBV5-1 and TRBJ1-2; possible D gene TRBD1, 5 bases. CDR1 SGHRS and CDR2 YFSETQ come from the germline V gene. The CDR3 has 14 amino acids. V lost 1 base and J lost 6, with 13 bases in between. The CDR3 DNA reads TGCGCCAGCAGCTTGAATCAACAGGCGCATGGCTACACCTTC. This translates into CASSLNQQAHGYTF.

This clone has only a few counts. CDR3 sequence: CASSDSRGTNEKLFF. The CDR3 DNA reads as TGTGCCAGCAGTGACTCCAGGGGAACTAATGAAAAACTGTTTTTT. The chain is built from TRBV28 and TRBJ1-4, with a tentative D call TRBD1 (6 bases). Per germline, CDR1 MDHEN and CDR2 SYDVKM. V gave up 5 bases and J gave up 1 base, with 11 bases separating them. CDR3 length: 15 residues.

The J gene is TRBJ2-7, the V gene TRBV15; 8 bases agree with TRBD1. Germline CDR1 reads LNHNV; CDR2 reads YYDKDF (reference sequence). The CDR3 sequence is 14 residues long. J gave up 2 bases and V 6 bases, and 6 bases lay outside the gene matches. CDR3 sequence reads: CATRKTGAAYEQYF. The DNA for the CDR3 is TGTGCCACCAGAAAGACAGGGGCGGCCTACGAGCAGTACTTC.

This chain links TRBV6-4 with TRBJ2-7; D possibly corresponds to TRBD1 (6 bases). V was pared by 4 bases and J by 2 bases, with 21 bases between. Germline loops: CDR1 MRHNA, CDR2 SNTAGT. The CDR3 consists of 17 residues. The CDR3 loop is CASSGWSEAGDTYEQYF. DNA for the CDR3: TGTGCCAGCAGTGGGTGGAGTGAGGCAGGGGATACCTACGAGCAGTACTTC.